These 14 T cell receptor beta chains were sequenced from one sample in a study of metastatic and nonmetastatic thyroid tumors. Thyroid surgery took place with no prior treatment in any patient. TCRdb called clones again from the PCR reads with MiXCR. The sample yields some 23,000 clones, approximately 20% seen once. Sequencing input: adjacent normal tissue. Receptors originate from a female donor with papillary thyroid cancer or a benign thyroid nodule (not recorded which). Some clones in this sample may be carry-over from other donors' samples.

This clone appeared many times. The chain has TRBV20-1 and TRBJ1-3, with 11 nucleotides matching TRBD1. V trimming: 6 bases; J trimming: 3 bases; junction bases outside the gene matches: 10. This CDR3 has 16 amino acids. Germline V CDR1 and CDR2: DFQATT, SNEGSKA (reference sequence). Written as DNA, the CDR3 is TGCAGTGCAATCAGGACAGGGGGCACAATTGGAAACACCATATATTTT. This encodes CSAIRTGGTIGNTIYF.

This clone is termed medium-sized. V and J are TRBV19 and TRBJ1-2; D not resolved. The germline V gene encodes CDR1 LNHDA and CDR2 SQIVND (reference sequence). The V end lost 4 bases, the J end lost 7 bases, and 19 bases lay between the germline ends. The CDR3 is made up of 15 amino acids. CDR3 loop: CASSTEGTPAGGYTF. The CDR3 DNA reads TGTGCCAGTAGTACCGAGGGAACTCCCGCCGGTGGCTACACCTTC.

This clone appeared many times. The rearrangement uses TRBV27 and TRBJ2-3; D gene unclear. Germline lookup yields CDR1 MNHEY and CDR2 SMNVEV (reference sequence). The CDR3 is made up of 16 amino acids. V was cut by 0 bases and J by 3 bases, with 13 bases left in between. CDR3 residues: CASSLSAPPRTDTQYF. The CDR3 DNA is TGTGCCAGCAGTTTATCCGCCCCCCCCCGGACAGATACGCAGTATTTT.

This clone was seen only once. This may come from a read error, since a much larger clone is one base off. The sample has other DNA sequences that encode this CDR3 too. The rearrangement links TRBV4-1 to TRBJ2-2, with D maybe TRBD2 (5 bases). This CDR3 region has 17 residues. Germline loops: CDR1 MGHRA, CDR2 YSYEKL. The CDR3 region is CASSPAVETGNTGELFF. DNA of the CDR3: TGCGCCAGCAGCCCGGCCGTGGAGACGGGGAACACCGGGGAGCTGTTTTTC.

In its sample, this clone ranks as medium-sized (0.01 to 0.1%). This chain uses TRBV2 with TRBJ1-2, with D perhaps TRBD1 (5 bases). CDR1 is SNHLY, CDR2 FYNNEI, per germline. The CDR3 has 12 residues. V lost 4 bases and J 13 bases, leaving 16 bases between the germline ends. CDR3 bases: TGTGCCAGCAGTGGGACGGGACCGGCTATCACCTTC. As protein: CASSGTGPAITF.

This clone has ten or more counts. The rearrangement uses TRBV7-9 and TRBJ2-1; 9 nucleotides match TRBD2. The junction had 6 bases not matched to a gene; V was cut back by 1 base and J by 5 bases. The CDR3 runs to 16 residues. Germline CDR1 and CDR2: SEHNR and FQNEAQ (reference sequence). CDR3 amino acids: CASSLVIAGENNEQFF. The CDR3 nucleotides read TGTGCCAGCAGCTTAGTCATAGCGGGAGAAAACAATGAGCAGTTCTTC. The whole variable domain, filled in from reference TRBV7-9 and TRBJ2-1, reads DTGVSQNPRHKITKRGQNVTFRCDPISEHNRLYWYRQTLGQGPEFLTYFQNEAQLEKSRLLSDRFSAERPKGSFSTLEIQRTEQGDSAMYLCASSLVIAGENNEQFFGPGTRLTVL.

By share of the sample, this clone is medium-sized. The chain couples TRBV20-1 to TRBJ2-7; possibly TRBD2 for D (6 bases). The V gene's germline CDR1 is DFQATT and CDR2 SNEGSKA (reference sequence). Deletions cut 3 bases from V and 4 bases from J, with 13 bases between. The CDR3 contains 13 residues. The CDR3 here is CSASLAGTYEQYF. The CDR3 nucleotides are TGCAGTGCTAGTTTGGCGGGAACTTACGAGCAGTACTTC.

This clone qualifies as medium-sized. The J gene is TRBJ2-1, the V gene TRBV11-3; D remains unclear. Looked up from germline, CDR1 is SGHNT and CDR2 is YENEEA. This CDR3 is built from 12 residues. V was shortened by 6 bases and J by 2 bases, with 5 bases between the two germline ends. CDR3 amino acids: CASSNTYNEQFF. CDR3 nucleotides: TGTGCCAGCAGTAACACCTACAATGAGCAGTTCTTC.

Ten or more counts support this clone. Additional DNA sequences in this sample encode the identical CDR3. The genes are TRBV25-1 and TRBJ2-5; TRBD1 matches 7 bases. Germline-derived CDR1 and CDR2 are MGHDK and SYGVNS. Unmatched junction bases numbered 8, after V lost 5 bases and J lost 5 bases. This CDR3 region has 14 residues. The CDR3 here is CASSFGTAFETQYF. DNA of the CDR3: TGTGCCAGCAGTTTCGGGACAGCGTTCGAGACCCAGTACTTC.

This clone was detected a few times. V and J are TRBV5-4 and TRBJ2-3, with no clear D. Germline lookup yields CDR1 SGHNT and CDR2 YYREEE (reference sequence). V shed 0 bases and J shed 2 bases, with 7 bases lying between them. The CDR3 extends over 14 amino acids. CDR3: CASSLVNPTDTQYF. As DNA, the CDR3 is TGTGCCAGCAGCTTGGTCAACCCCACAGATACGCAGTATTTT.

As concerns this clone: An end of the junction differs from the germline gene, which may be a read error. The gene calls are TRBV6-2 or TRBV6-3 and TRBJ2-3, with 11 bases lining up with TRBD2. The CDR3 spans 17 residues. Germline assignment: CDR1 MNHEY and CDR2 SVGEGT. As DNA, the CDR3 is TGTGCCAGCGGTTACGGAAGACTAGCGGGACTCAAAGATACGCAGTATTTT. Translating it yields CASGYGRLAGLKDTQYF.

This clone occurred a few times. Relative to the germline gene, one junction end is altered; a read error may explain this. The chain uses TRBV24-1 and TRBJ2-2; TRBD2 matches at 7 bases. The CDR3 runs 11 residues. In germline, CDR1 is KGHDR, CDR2 SFDVKD. CDR3 in amino acids: CVTSGDGELFF. The CDR3 DNA reads as TGTGTCACCAGCGGGGACGGGGAGCTGTTCTTT.

There are many counts of this clone. The V and J genes are TRBV20-1 and TRBJ1-6, with D unresolved. V was pared by 1 base and J by 9 bases, with 16 bases between. Germline CDR1 is DFQATT and CDR2 is SNEGSKA (reference sequence). The CDR3 contains 15 residues. Written as DNA, the CDR3 is TGCAGTGCTAGAGCCATCCAGACGGACCTTTCACCCCTCCACTTT. Translation gives CSARAIQTDLSPLHF.

This clone has ten or more counts. The genes are TRBV9 and TRBJ1-3, with D hard to call. With 0 bases removed from V and 0 bases from J, the gap between germline ends came to 4 bases. The CDR3 totals 14 residues. In germline, CDR1 is SGDLS, CDR2 YYNGEE. This CDR3 reads CASSVDYSGNTIYF. The CDR3 region has the DNA TGTGCCAGCAGCGTAGACTACTCTGGAAACACCATATATTTT.